These T cell receptor beta chains were read from a single sample in a study of cytotoxic CD8 clonotypes in ibrutinib-treated CLL. Data came from immunoSEQ multiplex PCR; TCRdb stores just in-frame clones and leaves some out. This repertoire shows 160,000 or so clones, around 84% found once; its top ten account for roughly 2%. The material sequenced was PBMCs, taken after 12 months of ibrutinib treatment. All receptors derive from a human donor with chronic lymphocytic leukemia. CDR3s include the opening cysteine and the closing phenylalanine or tryptophan. Each record gives: CDR3 length, clone size, V gene, D gene, J gene, CDR3 protein, CDR3 DNA. D genes are given only for firm matches. Clone size appears in some rows only: once, few, many, or a class for an expanded clone.

17	once	TRBV28	TRBD1	TRBJ2-5	CASSLLWTGTGGETQYF	TGTGCCAGCAGTTTACTCTGGACCGGGACAGGGGGAGAGACCCAGTACTTC
16	-	TRBV5-1	-	TRBJ1-3	CASSLTGQSSGNTIYF	TGCGCCAGCAGCTTGACGGGGCAGAGCTCTGGAAACACCATATATTTT
16	-	TRBV10-3	-	TRBJ1-4	CAISEEGTTTNEKLFF	TGTGCCATCAGTGAGGAGGGGACTACAACTAATGAAAAACTGTTTTTT
16	-	TRBV7-2	TRBD2	TRBJ2-1	CASSAPTSGKYNEQFF	TGTGCCAGCAGCGCGCCGACTAGCGGGAAGTACAATGAGCAGTTCTTC
15	once	TRBV7-8	-	TRBJ2-7	CASSLENRSLRGQYF	TGTGCCAGCAGCTTAGAAAACAGGAGCCTACGAGGGCAGTACTTC
15	few	TRBV5-6	-	TRBJ2-2	CATLPRNQNTGELFF	TGTGCCACACTCCCCCGAAACCAGAACACCGGGGAGCTGTTTTTT
18	-	TRBV9	TRBD2	TRBJ2-3	CASSSTSRTGGGTDTQYF	TGTGCCAGCAGCTCTACCTCACGAACGGGGGGGGGCACAGATACGCAGTATTTT
14	-	TRBV19	TRBD1	TRBJ1-2	CASSSSDRAYGYTF	TGTGCCAGTAGTTCCTCGGACAGGGCCTATGGCTACACCTTC
12	-	TRBV9	-	TRBJ1-3	CASSVGGNTIYF	TGTGCCAGCAGCGTTGGGGGAAACACCATATATTTT
15	few	TRBV25-1	TRBD1	TRBJ1-2	CASSEGGGQGQRYTF	TGTGCCAGCAGTGAGGGAGGGGGACAGGGTCAACGCTACACCTTC
14	-	TRBV7-2	-	TRBJ2-7	CASSLGARSSEQYF	TGTGCCAGCAGCTTAGGGGCGAGGAGCAGCGAGCAGTACTTC
17	once	TRBV7-6	TRBD1	TRBJ2-7	CASSLAHTTGTVGEQYF	TGTGCCAGCAGCTTAGCGCACACGACCGGGACAGTGGGTGAGCAGTACTTC
15	-	TRBV4-2	TRBD2	TRBJ2-3	CASSPLAGDTDTQYF	TGTGCCAGCAGCCCACTAGCGGGGGACACAGATACGCAGTATTTT
12	-	TRBV7-2	TRBD1	TRBJ2-7	CASSSTGYEQYF	TGTGCCAGCAGCTCGACAGGGTACGAGCAGTACTTC
14	-	TRBV2	-	TRBJ2-5	CASSDQKGQVTQYF	TGTGCCAGCAGTGACCAAAAGGGGCAAGTAACCCAGTACTTC
15	-	TRBV5-1	-	TRBJ1-1	CASSFGGAANTEAFF	TGCGCCAGCAGCTTTGGGGGGGCGGCGAACACTGAAGCTTTCTTT
15	-	TRBV4-3	-	TRBJ1-4	CASSQGVRSPEKLFF	TGCGCCAGCAGCCAAGGCGTCAGGTCCCCTGAAAAACTGTTTTTT
14	few	TRBV28	-	TRBJ1-2	CASRTGSANYGYTF	TGTGCCAGCAGGACAGGCAGTGCTAACTATGGCTACACCTTC
16	-	TRBV5-5	-	TRBJ2-7	CASSFIKGARSYEQYF	TGTGCCAGCAGTTTTATTAAAGGGGCCAGATCGTACGAGCAGTACTTC
12	-	TRBV2	-	TRBJ2-3	CASSGAADTQYF	TGTGCCAGCAGTGGGGCCGCAGATACGCAGTATTTT
15	-	TRBV27	TRBD1	TRBJ1-5	CASSFGTGGGQPQHF	TGTGCCAGCAGTTTCGGGACAGGGGGAGGTCAGCCCCAGCATTTT
20	-	TRBV4-3	TRBD2	TRBJ2-3	CASSQDLRTSGRSSTDTQYF	TGCGCCAGCAGCCAAGATCTGAGGACTAGCGGCCGATCTAGCACAGATACGCAGTATTTT
14	-	TRBV7-9	-	TRBJ1-6	CASSLLQGNSPLHF	TGTGCCAGCAGCTTACTCCAGGGGAATTCACCCCTCCACTTT
11	once	TRBV28	-	TRBJ1-2	CASDSEYGYTF	TGTGCCAGCGATTCCGAGTATGGCTACACCTTC
12	-	TRBV18	-	TRBJ1-1	CASSPLGTEAFF	TGTGCCAGCTCACCACTTGGGACTGAAGCTTTCTTT
16	-	TRBV7-8	TRBD1	TRBJ1-5	CASSLVRGTGGPAQHF	TGTGCCAGCAGCTTAGTTAGAGGGACAGGGGGGCCGGCCCAGCATTTT
13	-	TRBV11-2	-	TRBJ2-3	CASSLEGADTQYF	TGTGCCAGCAGCTTGGAGGGAGCAGATACGCAGTATTTT
17	-	TRBV19	TRBD2	TRBJ2-2	CASRPFRAGASTGELFF	TGTGCCAGTAGACCATTCCGAGCGGGGGCGTCCACCGGGGAGCTGTTTTTT
17	-	TRBV5-1	-	TRBJ2-2	CASSPDATRANTGELFF	TGCGCCAGCAGCCCGGACGCCACTAGGGCGAACACCGGGGAGCTGTTTTTT
16	-	TRBV4-2	TRBD2	TRBJ2-7	CASSPGGSTTSYEQYF	TGTGCCAGCAGCCCGGGCGGGAGTACGACCTCCTACGAGCAGTACTTC
16	-	TRBV7-2	-	TRBJ1-2	CASSRGTGRFRYGYTF	TGTGCCAGCAGCCGGGGCACAGGGCGGTTTCGCTATGGCTACACCTTC
15	once	TRBV28	TRBD1	TRBJ2-7	CASRPTGTGSYEQYF	TGTGCCAGCAGGCCGACCGGGACAGGCTCCTACGAGCAGTACTTC
14	few	TRBV7-2	TRBD1	TRBJ2-3	CASRPTGGADTQYF	TGTGCCAGCAGACCGACAGGGGGAGCAGATACGCAGTATTTT
11	-	TRBV6-5	-	TRBJ2-7	CASSSNYEQYF	TGTGCCAGCAGCTCCAACTACGAGCAGTACTTC
14	once	TRBV6-6	-	TRBJ2-4	CASSSRGPKNIQYF	TGTGCCAGCAGTTCCCGCGGGCCCAAAAACATTCAGTACTTC
14	-	TRBV19	-	TRBJ2-7	CATQDRHSSYEQYF	TGTGCCACCCAAGATCGGCACTCCTCCTACGAGCAGTACTTC
16	-	TRBV9	-	TRBJ1-4	CASSVGPGWINEKLFF	TGTGCCAGCAGCGTAGGACCCGGATGGATCAATGAAAAACTGTTTTTT
15	once	TRBV19	-	TRBJ2-2	CASSILTAGTGELFF	TGTGCCAGTAGTATTTTGACAGCGGGCACCGGGGAGCTGTTTTTT
12	-	TRBV29-1	TRBD1	TRBJ2-7	CSVGDRGYEQYF	TGCAGCGTGGGGGACAGGGGCTACGAGCAGTACTTC
14	-	TRBV4-3	-	TRBJ1-4	CASSPGLGVEKLFF	TGCGCCAGCAGCCCAGGGCTGGGGGTTGAAAAACTGTTTTTT
13	-	TRBV7-2	-	TRBJ2-7	CASRPAIDYEQYF	TGTGCCAGCAGACCAGCGATAGACTACGAGCAGTACTTC